The clone carrying this T cell receptor (beta chain) has ten or more counts. The antigen remains undetermined. The CDR3 totals 15 residues. V trimming: 10 bases; J trimming: 3 bases; junction bases outside the gene matches: 11. Germline values: CDR1 MNHNY, CDR2 SVGAGI (reference sequence). The 5'RACE method, run with constant-segment primers, produced TCR alpha and TCR beta cDNA libraries (carrying sample barcodes and UMIs). TCRdb fed the 5' RACE reads into MiXCR, producing one record per CDR3 protein. The sample holds 580,000 or so distinct CDR3 sequences, about 18% seen once. This specimen belongs to a study of T-cell memory formation after mild COVID-19. The overall study: TCR clustering was largely donor specific.

Study-wide results and caveats: The study detected some responding clones in pre-infection memory, suggesting cross-reactive memory joined.

The chain has TRBV6-6 and TRBJ2-1; TRBD2 agrees at 8 bases. Material: PBMCs or a T cell subset sorted from them (not recorded which). The receptor's source is an adult woman who had mild COVID-19 (a few samples of this study predate the infection). Cell type and time point are not known. The CDR3 sequence: CATIRGGLSYNEQFF. The CDR3 DNA is TGTGCCACTATACGGGGGGGGCTAAGCTACAATGAGCAGTTCTTC.